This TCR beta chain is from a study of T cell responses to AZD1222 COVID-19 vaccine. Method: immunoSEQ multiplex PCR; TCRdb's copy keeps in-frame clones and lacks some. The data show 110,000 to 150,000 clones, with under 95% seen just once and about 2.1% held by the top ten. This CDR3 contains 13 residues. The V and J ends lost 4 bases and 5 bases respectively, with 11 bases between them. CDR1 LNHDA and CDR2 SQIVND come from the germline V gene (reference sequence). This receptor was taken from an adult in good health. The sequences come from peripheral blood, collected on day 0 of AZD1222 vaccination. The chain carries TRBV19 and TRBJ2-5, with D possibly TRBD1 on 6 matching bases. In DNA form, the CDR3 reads TGTGCCAGTAGTAACAGGGATACGGAGACCCAGTACTTC. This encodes CASSNRDTETQYF.